This entry concerns a single T cell receptor (beta chain). The entry originates in a study of OX40 agonist ivuxolimab in advanced cancers. Study information: Patients received ivuxolimab, an agonistic anti-OX40 (CD134) antibody. The study enrolled dose-escalation patients with hepatocellular carcinoma, melanoma, renal cell or head and neck cancer.

Method: immunoSEQ multiplex PCR; TCRdb's copy keeps in-frame clones and lacks some. The repertoire includes tens of thousands of clones, approximately 82% of them detected once, and about 3% sits in the top ten. Per the germline V gene, CDR1 is DFQATT and CDR2 is SNEGSKA (reference sequence). The CDR3 totals 11 residues. The source material was CD4+ or CD8+ T cells sorted from blood, sampled in a trial of the OX40 agonist ivuxolimab. The clonotype comes from an adult with an advanced solid tumor such as melanoma, head and neck, liver or kidney cancer. The chain has TRBV20-1 and TRBJ1-5; 7 nucleotides agree with TRBD1. The CDR3 DNA is TGCGGGACAGATAGCAATCAGCCCCAGCATTTT. This sequence encodes CGTDSNQPQHF.